This T cell receptor (beta chain) stems from a study of blood T cell repertoires in COVID-19. Profiling relied on immunoSEQ multiplex PCR, and the TCRdb table lists in-frame clones only, not all of them. Of 100,000 to 150,000 clones listed, 75% to 85% are singletons. Germline trimming cut 0 bases from V and 3 bases from J; bases unmatched to any gene: 9. CDR3 length: 17 amino acids. The germline CDR1 and CDR2 sequences are MGHRA and YSYEKL. This clone showed up just a few times. V is TRBV4-1 and J is TRBJ1-2; 8 bases are shared with TRBD1. The sequencing input was peripheral blood. The TCR comes from a man in his forties or fifties with active or convalescent COVID-19. The CDR3 DNA follows: TGCGCCAGCAGCCAAGAGCTGTGGGACAGGACCGACTATGGCTACACCTTC. It is translated as CASSQELWDRTDYGYTF.